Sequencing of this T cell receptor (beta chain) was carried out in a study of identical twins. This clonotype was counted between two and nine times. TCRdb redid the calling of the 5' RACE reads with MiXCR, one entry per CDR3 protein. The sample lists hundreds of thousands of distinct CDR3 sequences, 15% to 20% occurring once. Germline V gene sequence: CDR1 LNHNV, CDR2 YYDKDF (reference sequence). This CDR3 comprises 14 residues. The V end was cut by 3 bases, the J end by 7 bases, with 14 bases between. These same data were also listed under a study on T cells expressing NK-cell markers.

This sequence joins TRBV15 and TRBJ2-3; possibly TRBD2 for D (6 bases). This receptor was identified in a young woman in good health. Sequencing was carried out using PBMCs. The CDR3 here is CATSSWGDENTQYF. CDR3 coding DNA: TGTGCCACCAGCAGCTGGGGGGACGAGAATACGCAGTATTTT.